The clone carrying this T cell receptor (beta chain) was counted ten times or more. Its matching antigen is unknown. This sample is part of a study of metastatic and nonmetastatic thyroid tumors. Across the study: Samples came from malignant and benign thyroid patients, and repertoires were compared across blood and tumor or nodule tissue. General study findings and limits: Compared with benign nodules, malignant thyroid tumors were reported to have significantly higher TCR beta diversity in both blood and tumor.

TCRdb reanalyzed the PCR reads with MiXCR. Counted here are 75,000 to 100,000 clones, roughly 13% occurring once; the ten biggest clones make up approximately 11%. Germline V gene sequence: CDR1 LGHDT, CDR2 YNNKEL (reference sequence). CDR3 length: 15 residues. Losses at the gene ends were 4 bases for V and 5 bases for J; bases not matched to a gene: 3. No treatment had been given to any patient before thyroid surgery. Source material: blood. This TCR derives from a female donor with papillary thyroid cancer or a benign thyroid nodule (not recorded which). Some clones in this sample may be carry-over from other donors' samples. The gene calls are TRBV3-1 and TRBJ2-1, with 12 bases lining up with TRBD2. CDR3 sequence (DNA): TGTGCCAGCAGCCGCCTAGCGGGAGGGAACAATGAGCAGTTCTTC. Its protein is CASSRLAGGNNEQFF.